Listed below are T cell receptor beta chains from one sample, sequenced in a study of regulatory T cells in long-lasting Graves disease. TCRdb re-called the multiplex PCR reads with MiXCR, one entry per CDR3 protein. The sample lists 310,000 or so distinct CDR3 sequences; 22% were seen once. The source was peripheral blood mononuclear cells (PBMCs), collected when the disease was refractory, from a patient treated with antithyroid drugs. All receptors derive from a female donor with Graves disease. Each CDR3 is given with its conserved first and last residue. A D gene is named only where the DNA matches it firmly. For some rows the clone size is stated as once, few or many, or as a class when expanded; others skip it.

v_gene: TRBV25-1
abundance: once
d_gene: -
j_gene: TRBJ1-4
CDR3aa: CASSERLGELFF
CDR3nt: TGTGCCAGCAGTGAGCGGCTTGGGGAACTGTTTTTT

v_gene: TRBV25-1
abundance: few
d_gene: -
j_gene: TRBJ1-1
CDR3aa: CASSEANTEAFF
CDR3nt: TGTGCCAGCAGTGAAGCGAACACTGAAGCTTTCTTT

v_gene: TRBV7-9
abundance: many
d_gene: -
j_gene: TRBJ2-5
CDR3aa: CASSPREGTLQETQYF
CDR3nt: TGTGCCAGCAGCCCTCGAGAGGGGACTCTTCAAGAGACCCAGTACTTC

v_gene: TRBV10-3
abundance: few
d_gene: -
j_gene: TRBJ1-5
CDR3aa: CAISDGENQPQHF
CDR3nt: TGTGCCATCAGTGACGGTGAGAATCAGCCCCAGCATTTT

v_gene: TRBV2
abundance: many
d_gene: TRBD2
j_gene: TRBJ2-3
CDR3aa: CASLTSGWSDTQYF
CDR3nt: TGTGCCAGCTTGACTAGCGGCTGGTCCGATACGCAGTATTTT

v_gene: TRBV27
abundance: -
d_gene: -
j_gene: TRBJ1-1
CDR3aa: CASSSFFDWNTEAFF
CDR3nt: TGTGCCAGCAGTTCCTTTTTTGATTGGAACACTGAAGCTTTCTTT

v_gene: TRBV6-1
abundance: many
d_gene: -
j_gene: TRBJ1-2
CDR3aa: CASSESSGTNYGYTF
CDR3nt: TGTGCCAGCAGTGAATCATCAGGAACTAACTATGGCTACACCTTC

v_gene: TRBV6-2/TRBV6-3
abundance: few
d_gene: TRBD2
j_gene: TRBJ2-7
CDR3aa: CAVSGGPPYEQYF
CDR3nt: TGTGCAGTTTCGGGGGGACCCCCCTACGAGCAGTACTTC

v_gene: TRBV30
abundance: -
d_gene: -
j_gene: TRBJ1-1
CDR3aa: CAWSRQENTEAFF
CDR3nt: TGTGCCTGGAGTCGACAGGAGAACACTGAAGCTTTCTTT

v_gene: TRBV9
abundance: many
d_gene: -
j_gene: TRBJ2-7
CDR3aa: CASSVDVGREQYF
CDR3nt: TGTGCCAGCAGCGTAGACGTGGGTAGGGAGCAGTACTTC

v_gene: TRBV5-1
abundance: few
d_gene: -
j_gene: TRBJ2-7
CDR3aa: CASSLNQGNEQYF
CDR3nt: TGCGCCAGCAGCTTAAATCAGGGGAACGAGCAGTACTTC

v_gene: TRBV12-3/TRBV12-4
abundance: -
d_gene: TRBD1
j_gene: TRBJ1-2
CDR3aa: CASSFGDSAYGYTF
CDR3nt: TGTGCCAGCAGTTTTGGGGACAGCGCCTATGGCTACACCTTC

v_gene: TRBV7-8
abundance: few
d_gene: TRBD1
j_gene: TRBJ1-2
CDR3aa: CASSVQGADYGCTF
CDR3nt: TGTGCCAGCAGCGTCCAGGGGGCGGACTATGGCTGCACCTTC

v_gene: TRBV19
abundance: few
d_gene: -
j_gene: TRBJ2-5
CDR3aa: CASSDERGRAETQYF
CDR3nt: TGTGCCAGTAGCGATGAGAGGGGCAGGGCTGAGACCCAGTACTTC

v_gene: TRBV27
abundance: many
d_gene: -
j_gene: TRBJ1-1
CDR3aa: CASRNYNTEAFF
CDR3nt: TGTGCCAGCAGAAACTACAACACTGAAGCTTTCTTT

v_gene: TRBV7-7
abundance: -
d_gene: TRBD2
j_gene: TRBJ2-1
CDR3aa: CASSLTTSGLDEQFF
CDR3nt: TGTGCTAGCAGCTTAACGACTAGCGGGTTGGATGAGCAGTTCTTC

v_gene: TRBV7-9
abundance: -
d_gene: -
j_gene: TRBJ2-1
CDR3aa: CASSPDRWSGVYEQFF
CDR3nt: TGTGCCAGCAGCCCGGACCGCTGGTCTGGTGTGTATGAGCAGTTCTTC

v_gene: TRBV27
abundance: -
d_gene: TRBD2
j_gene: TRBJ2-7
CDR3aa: CASSYQRETEQYF
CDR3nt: TGTGCCAGCAGTTATCAGCGGGAGACCGAGCAGTACTTC

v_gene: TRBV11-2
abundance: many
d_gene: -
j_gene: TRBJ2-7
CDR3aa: CASGLRSAGDEQYF
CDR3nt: TGTGCCAGCGGCCTTAGGAGCGCTGGCGACGAGCAGTACTTC

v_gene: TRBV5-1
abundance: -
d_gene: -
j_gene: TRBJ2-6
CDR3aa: CASSLREAGANVLTF
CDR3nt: TGCGCCAGCAGCTTGAGGGAAGCTGGGGCCAACGTCCTGACTTTC

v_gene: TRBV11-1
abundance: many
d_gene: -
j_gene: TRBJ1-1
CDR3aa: CASSFTRTTEAFF
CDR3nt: TGTGCCAGCAGCTTCACCCGAACGACTGAAGCTTTCTTT

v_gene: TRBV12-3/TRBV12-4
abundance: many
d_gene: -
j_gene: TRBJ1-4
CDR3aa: CASKPNLWEKLFF
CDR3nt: TGTGCCAGCAAACCTAACCTGTGGGAAAAACTGTTTTTT

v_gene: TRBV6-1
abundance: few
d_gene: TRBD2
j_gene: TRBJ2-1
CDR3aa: CASSHGLAGVDEQFF
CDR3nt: TGTGCCAGCAGTCACGGACTAGCGGGAGTTGATGAGCAGTTCTTC

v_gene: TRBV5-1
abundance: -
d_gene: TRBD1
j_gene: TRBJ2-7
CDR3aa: CASSLEAGGAYEQYF
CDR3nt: TGCGCCAGCAGCTTGGAGGCAGGGGGCGCCTACGAGCAGTACTTC

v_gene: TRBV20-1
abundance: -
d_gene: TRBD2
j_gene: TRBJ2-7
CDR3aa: CSVRGSSYEQYF
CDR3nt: TGCAGTGTCCGCGGGAGCTCCTACGAGCAGTACTTC